The present T cell receptor beta chain was sequenced within a study of cytomegalovirus exposure and HLA in healthy donors. Findings and caveats of the study: A later analysis linked 15,000 to 20,000 TCR beta sequences to HLA alleles at 0.05 false discovery rate.

Samples came from healthy bone marrow donors. The study sampled nominally healthy donors, though unrecorded immune exposures were likely. The germline V gene encodes CDR1 SGHVS and CDR2 FQNEAQ. The ends were cut back, 5 bases at V and 6 bases at J, with 17 bases in the middle. This CDR3 contains 16 residues. Primers: 60 Vbeta forward and 13 Jbeta reverse. Sequencing used immunoSEQ multiplex PCR; TCRdb keeps in-frame clones, though not all of them. This table has roughly 100,000 clones, 69% appearing once. On this clone itself: Its antigen is currently unknown.

The source material was PBMCs. This receptor was obtained from a man younger than 45 in good health and CMV-seronegative. The chain uses TRBV7-8 and TRBJ1-6; no reliable D call. In DNA, the CDR3 is TGTGCCAGCAGCCCAAGACTGTCCACCCTTAATTCACCCCTCCACTTT. It specifies CASSPRLSTLNSPLHF. Filled out from reference TRBV7-8 and TRBJ1-6, the complete variable domain reads GAGVSQSPRYKVAKRGQDVALRCDPISGHVSLFWYQQALGQGPEFLTYFQNEAQLDKSGLPSDRFFAERPEGSVSTLKIQRTQQEDSAVYLCASSPRLSTLNSPLHFGNGTRLTVT.